The source of this T cell receptor beta chain is a study of blood T cells in healthy people across ages. Using a J-beta primer mix together with a sample-barcoded 5' primer, a second PCR was run for roughly 7 to 11 cycles. TCRdb itself ran the 5' RACE reads through MiXCR, one entry per CDR3 protein. The sample has approximately 800,000 distinct CDR3 sequences; roughly 25% are singletons. CDR1 and CDR2 (germline): DFQATT, SNEGSKA (reference sequence). The length of the CDR3 is 13 residues. The sample also formed part of further work on T cells of mothers and their children.

The specimen was blood. The gene calls are TRBV20-1 and TRBJ2-5; D might be TRBD2 (6 bases). The J call may be mistaken, given a closer DNA end match to TRBJ2-7. This clonotype was obtained from a boy aged 5 to 17 in good health. The CDR3, as DNA: TGCAGTGCTATGATGATGGGGGGCTACGAGCAGTACTTC. This encodes CSAMMMGGYEQYF.